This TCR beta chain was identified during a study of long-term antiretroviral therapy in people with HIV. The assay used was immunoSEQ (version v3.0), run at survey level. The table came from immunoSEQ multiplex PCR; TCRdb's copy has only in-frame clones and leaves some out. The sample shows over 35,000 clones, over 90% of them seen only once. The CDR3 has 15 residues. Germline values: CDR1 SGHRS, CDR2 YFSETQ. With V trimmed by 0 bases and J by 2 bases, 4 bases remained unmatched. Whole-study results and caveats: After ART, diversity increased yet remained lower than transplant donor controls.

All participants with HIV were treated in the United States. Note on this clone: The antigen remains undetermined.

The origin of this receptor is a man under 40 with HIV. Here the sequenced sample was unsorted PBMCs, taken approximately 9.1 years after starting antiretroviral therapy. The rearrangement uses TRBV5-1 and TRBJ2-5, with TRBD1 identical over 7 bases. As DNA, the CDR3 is TGCGCCAGCAGCTTGGGACAGGGTAGGCAAGAGACCCAGTACTTC. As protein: CASSLGQGRQETQYF. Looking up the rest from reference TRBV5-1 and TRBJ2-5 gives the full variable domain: KAGVTQTPRYLIKTRGQQVTLSCSPISGHRSVSWYQQTPGQGLQFLFEYFSETQRNKGNFPGRFSGRQFSNSRSEMNVSTLELGDSALYLCASSLGQGRQETQYFGPGTRLLVL.